This TCR beta chain is drawn from a study of T cells in Graves' hyperthyroidism and ophthalmopathy. CDR3 length: 13 residues. V gave up 4 bases and J gave up 2 bases, with 8 bases separating them. Germline assignment: CDR1 LNHDA and CDR2 SQIVND (reference sequence). Amplified TCR beta CDR3 regions came from RNA transcripts. First-round RT-PCR of the TCR CDR3 relied on the HTBI primer set. A single record per CDR3 protein comes from TCRdb applying MiXCR to the multiplex PCR reads. The table records 50,000 to 60,000 distinct CDR3 sequences, roughly 50% of them present only once. This clonotype has a count of ten or more. The antigen remains unidentified. General study findings and limits: Most clonotypes expanded in the thyroid (above 0.001) were also present in blood.

What was sequenced was blood. This chain links TRBV19 with TRBJ1-2; the D gene is possibly TRBD1 (6 bases). The clonotype originates from a woman aged 25 to 39 with Graves' ophthalmopathy. CDR3 sequence reads: CASSTQGNYGYTF. DNA of the CDR3: TGTGCCAGTAGTACACAGGGAAACTATGGCTACACCTTC.